One and the same sample provided the 12 T cell receptor beta chains below, sequenced in a study. Amplification of TRBV12-4/TRBJ1-2 clonotypes used adaptor-ligated barcode primers. TCRdb fed the multiplex PCR reads into MiXCR, producing one record per CDR3 protein. The data show hundreds of distinct CDR3 sequences, more than 10% seen once. Sequencing used naive CD4+ T cells sorted from blood. The subset here: naive CD4+ T cells, CD4+CD45RA+CD25-. The receptors originated from a female donor with breast cancer.

By sample fraction, this clonotype is medium-sized (0.01 to 0.1%). V gene TRBV12-3 or TRBV12-4 combines with J gene TRBJ1-2; 9 nucleotides align to TRBD1. The CDR3 is made up of 15 amino acids. The V gene end was trimmed by 3 bases and the J gene end by 6 bases; junction bases not matched to a gene: 8. This CDR3 is CASSFRDREIHGYTF. In DNA form, the CDR3 reads TGTGCCAGCAGTTTCCGGGACAGGGAGATTCATGGCTACACCTTC.

This clonotype is medium-sized by share. The chain employs TRBV12-3 or TRBV12-4 and TRBJ1-2; 7 bases map to TRBD1. The ends lost 3 bases at V and 2 bases at J; junction bases unmatched: 3. The CDR3 covers 14 residues. DNA for the CDR3: TGTGCCAGCAGTTTTACGACAGGGAACTATGGCTACACCTTC. This translates into CASSFTTGNYGYTF.

By share of the sample, this clonotype is large (0.1 to 1%). The chain combines TRBV12-3 or TRBV12-4 with TRBJ1-2; a weak D match, TRBD1 (6 bases). This CDR3 contains 14 residues. Deletions cut 7 bases from V and 8 bases from J, with 20 bases between. The CDR3 sequence: CASKPDSLFGGYTF. The CDR3 nucleotides read TGTGCCAGCAAACCGGACAGCTTATTCGGAGGCTACACCTTC.

This clonotype is medium-sized (0.01 to 0.1%) within its sample. This chain connects TRBV12-3 or TRBV12-4 to TRBJ1-2; 7 bases agree with TRBD1. CDR3 length equals 15 residues. The V and J ends lost 2 bases and 7 bases, in that order; junction bases with no gene match: 10. Here the CDR3 DNA reads TGTGCCAGCAGTTTAAGGGCGACAGGGAGGAGTGGCTACACCTTC. It encodes CASSLRATGRSGYTF.

By proportion, this clonotype is medium-sized. This chain uses TRBV12-3 or TRBV12-4 with TRBJ1-2; TRBD1 agrees at 8 bases. The length of the CDR3 is 15 residues. V was pared by 1 base and J by 5 bases, with 6 bases of the junction left unmatched. The CDR3 is CASSLDRTGRYGYTF. In DNA form, the CDR3 reads TGTGCCAGCAGTTTAGACCGGACAGGGCGGTATGGCTACACCTTC.

Judged by abundance, this clonotype is medium-sized. J is TRBJ1-2 and V is TRBV12-3 or TRBV12-4; 8 bases are shared with TRBD1. J lost 6 bases, V lost 6 bases, and 6 bases had no gene match. The CDR3 extends over 13 amino acids. CDR3 sequence (DNA): TGTGCCAGCAGCGGACAGGGAGGAAATGGCTACACCTTC. The encoded protein is CASSGQGGNGYTF.

The sample holds many counts of this clonotype. The chain joins TRBV12-3 or TRBV12-4 to TRBJ1-2, with D uncertain. This CDR3 region has 14 residues. Trimming took 2 bases from V and 0 from J, leaving 7 bases between them. In nucleotides, the CDR3 is TGTGCCAGCAGTTTAAGTAACACTAACTATGGCTACACCTTC. Amino acids: CASSLSNTNYGYTF.

V usage is TRBV12-3 or TRBV12-4 and J usage is TRBJ1-2; 9 bases map to TRBD1. V was clipped by 6 bases and J by 8 bases; unmatched bases: 7. CDR3 length: 13 amino acids. The CDR3 reads CASRRDRARGYTF. The CDR3 DNA reads TGTGCCAGCAGACGGGACAGGGCGCGCGGCTACACCTTC.

The chain employs TRBV12-3 or TRBV12-4 and TRBJ1-2, with 9 bases fitting TRBD1. V was clipped by 1 base and J by 2 bases; unmatched bases: 2. The CDR3 has 15 residues. This CDR3 is CASSLGDRVNYGYTF. The CDR3 DNA follows: TGTGCCAGCAGTTTAGGGGACAGGGTGAACTATGGCTACACCTTC.

By its share, this clonotype is medium-sized. The rearrangement joins TRBV12-3 or TRBV12-4 to TRBJ1-2, with D possibly being TRBD1 (5 bases). This CDR3 has 14 residues. Trimming stripped 4 bases from V and 6 bases from J, with 15 bases between. CDR3 bases: TGTGCCAGCAGTTCCGACAGAGGAAAGAATGGCTACACCTTC. It translates to CASSSDRGKNGYTF.

This clonotype is termed medium-sized. The chain is built from TRBV12-3 or TRBV12-4 and TRBJ1-2; no clear D. Trimming left V 6 bases short and J 7 bases short, with 15 bases between. The CDR3 is 13 residues long. The DNA of the CDR3 is TGTGCCAGCAGGTACGGGGAAGTAGGTGGCTACACCTTC. Its translation: CASRYGEVGGYTF.

By proportion, this clonotype is medium-sized. The chain is built from TRBV12-3 or TRBV12-4 and TRBJ1-2; D perhaps matches TRBD1 (5 bases). This CDR3 region has 16 residues. The V gene lost 3 bases and the J gene lost 6 bases, with 20 bases spanning the gap. In DNA, the CDR3 is TGTGCCAGCAGTTTCTACCGCGGGAGTAGGGGTCATGGCTACACCTTC. It codes for CASSFYRGSRGHGYTF.